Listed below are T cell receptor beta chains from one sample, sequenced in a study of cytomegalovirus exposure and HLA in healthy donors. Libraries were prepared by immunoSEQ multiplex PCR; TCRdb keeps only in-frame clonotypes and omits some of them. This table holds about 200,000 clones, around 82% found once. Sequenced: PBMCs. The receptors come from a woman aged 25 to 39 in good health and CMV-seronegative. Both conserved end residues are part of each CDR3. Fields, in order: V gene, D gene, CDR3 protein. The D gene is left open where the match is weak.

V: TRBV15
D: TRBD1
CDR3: CATSRVGQGQETQYF

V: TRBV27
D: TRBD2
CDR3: CASSLYGGLAGGLRGNEQFF

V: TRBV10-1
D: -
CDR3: CASSDSGTNYGYPF

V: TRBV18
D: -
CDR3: CASSPRTRTDTQYF

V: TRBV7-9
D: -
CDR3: CASSLIPADTQYF

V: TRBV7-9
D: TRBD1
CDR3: CASSLEGTGDYGYTF

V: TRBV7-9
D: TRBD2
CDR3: CASSPWGSGRASSYNEQFF

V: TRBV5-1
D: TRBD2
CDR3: CASSRGTSGAIQSSYEQYF

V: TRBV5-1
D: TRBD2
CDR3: CASSLTSGGANEQFF

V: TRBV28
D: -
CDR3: CASILGAAYNEQFF

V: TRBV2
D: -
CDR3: CASRYGSSHQPQHF

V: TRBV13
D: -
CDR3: CASSLGLPGAQYF

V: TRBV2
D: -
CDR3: CASSLTDTQYF

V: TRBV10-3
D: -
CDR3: CAISENDGRAEAFF

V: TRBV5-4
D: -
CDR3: CASSLGASNTGELFF

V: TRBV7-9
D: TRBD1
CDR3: CASSPDRGRETQYF

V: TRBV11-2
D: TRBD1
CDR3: CASSFRDREGQYF

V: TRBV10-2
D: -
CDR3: CASSEWGPGELFF

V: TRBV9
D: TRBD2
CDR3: CASTLGLADTQYF

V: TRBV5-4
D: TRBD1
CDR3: CASSQDREGYGYTF

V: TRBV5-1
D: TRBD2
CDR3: CASSYGLAGDNNEQFF

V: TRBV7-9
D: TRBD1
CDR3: CASSPTGGGYGYTF

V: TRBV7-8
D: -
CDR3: CASSRTPMNTEAFF

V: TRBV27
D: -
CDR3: CASSLGGGGVYEQYF

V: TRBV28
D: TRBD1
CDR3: CASIRTGGYWEQFF

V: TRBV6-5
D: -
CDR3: CASSYPYTGSRETQYF

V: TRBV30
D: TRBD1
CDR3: CAWRRQGVLAQYF

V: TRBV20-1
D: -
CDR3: CSARDWPGYTF